This T cell receptor beta chain is from a study of shared clonotypes between healthy human individuals. Study-wide context: Plates per donor: three CD4 naive, three CD4 memory, two CD8 naive, one CD8 memory.

This CDR3 spans 14 amino acids. Germline V lookup: CDR1 SEHNR, CDR2 FQNEAQ (reference sequence). V was pared by 5 bases and J by 3 bases, with 13 bases between. Using immunoSEQ multiplex PCR, the repertoire was profiled, and TCRdb retains in-frame clones only, with some absent. Of about 2.2 million clones in the sample, just over 90% were seen once. The naive CD8 fraction comprised CD45RO-negative cells positively selected for CCR7 and excluded terminally differentiated effector memory CD45RA+ cells. The origin of this receptor is a man between 18 and 29 years old in good health. Some clones in this sample may be carry-over from other donors' samples. This chain uses TRBV7-9 with TRBJ2-5; weak D call: TRBD2 (6 bases). Sample: naive CD8+ T cells from PBMCs. CDR3 region: CASSRRDLEETQYF. CDR3 nucleotide sequence: TGTGCCAGCAGCCGACGGGACTTAGAAGAGACCCAGTACTTC.